What follows are 6 T cell receptor beta chains derived from one specimen sequenced in a study of blood T cell repertoires in COVID-19. Sequenced by immunoSEQ multiplex PCR; TCRdb stores in-frame clones only, minus some. This sample has under 350,000 clones; 80% to 90% occur once, and the top ten carry around 4.5%. The sequencing input was PBMCs or T cells enriched from blood (not recorded which). Receptors were obtained from a woman aged 40 to 49 with acute COVID-19.

The V call is TRBV15, the J call TRBJ2-1; D is perhaps TRBD1 (6 bases). Per the germline V gene, CDR1 is LNHNV and CDR2 is YYDKDF (reference sequence). The CDR3 sequence is 18 residues long. The ends were cut back, 2 bases at V and 6 bases at J, with 23 bases in the middle. The CDR3 is CATSRLLGSQGKGNEQFF. CDR3 DNA: TGTGCCACCAGCAGATTATTGGGTTCACAGGGAAAGGGCAATGAGCAGTTCTTC.

The CDR3 spells CASSQGSGQGSGEQYF. The CDR3 DNA sequence: TGCGCCAGCAGCCAAGGATCAGGACAGGGGTCGGGTGAGCAGTACTTC. This rearrangement joins TRBV4-1 to TRBJ2-7; TRBD1 matches 9 bases. The ends lost 1 base at V and 7 bases at J; junction bases unmatched: 11. The V gene's germline CDR1 is MGHRA and CDR2 YSYEKL. This CDR3 region has 16 residues.

The genes are TRBV27 and TRBJ2-7, with TRBD2 identical over 7 bases. CDR3 length equals 14 residues. The germline V gene encodes CDR1 MNHEY and CDR2 SMNVEV (reference sequence). J lost 3 bases, V lost 6 bases, and 8 bases had no gene match. For the CDR3, the DNA is TGTGCCAGCAGCCAAGGCCCGGGGGGCTACGAGCAGTACTTC. The encoded protein is CASSQGPGGYEQYF.

This clone was counted between two and nine times. The chain is built from TRBV21-1 and TRBJ1-2; the D call TRBD1 from the table was never checked on the DNA. TRBV21-1 is designated a pseudogene. The CDR3 loop spans 14 amino acids. The CDR3 DNA reads as TGTGCCAGCAGCAATCAGACAGGGGACTATGGCTACACCTTC. Translated, it gives CASSNQTGDYGYTF.

The chain combines TRBV15 with TRBJ1-3; a possible D gene is TRBD1 (6 bases). The V gene's germline CDR1 is LNHNV and CDR2 YYDKDF (reference sequence). The CDR3 length is 15 residues. Trimming removed 4 bases at V and 2 bases at J, with 12 bases between. The CDR3 nucleotides are TGTGCCACCAGCACTGAACAGGGAGCTGGAAACACCATATATTTT. It yields the protein CATSTEQGAGNTIYF.

This chain uses TRBV9 with TRBJ2-3; TRBD1 might be the D (6 bases). Trimming stripped 0 bases from V and 5 bases from J, with 13 bases between. This CDR3 is 15 amino acids long. Germline loops: CDR1 SGDLS, CDR2 YYNGEE. The CDR3 DNA is TGTGCCAGCAGCGTAGGGACAGCCCTTCGAGATACGCAGTATTTT. Protein: CASSVGTALRDTQYF.